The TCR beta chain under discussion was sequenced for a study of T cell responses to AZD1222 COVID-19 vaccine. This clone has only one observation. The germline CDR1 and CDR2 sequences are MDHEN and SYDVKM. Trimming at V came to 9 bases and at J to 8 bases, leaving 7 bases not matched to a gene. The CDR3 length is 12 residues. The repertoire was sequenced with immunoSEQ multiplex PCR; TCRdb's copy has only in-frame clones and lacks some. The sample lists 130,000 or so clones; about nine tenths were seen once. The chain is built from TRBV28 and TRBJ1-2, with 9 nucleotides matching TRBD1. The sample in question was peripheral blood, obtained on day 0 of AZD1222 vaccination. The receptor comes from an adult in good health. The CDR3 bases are TGTGCCAGTCGACAGGGGGTTAGGGGCTACACCTTC. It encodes CASRQGVRGYTF.